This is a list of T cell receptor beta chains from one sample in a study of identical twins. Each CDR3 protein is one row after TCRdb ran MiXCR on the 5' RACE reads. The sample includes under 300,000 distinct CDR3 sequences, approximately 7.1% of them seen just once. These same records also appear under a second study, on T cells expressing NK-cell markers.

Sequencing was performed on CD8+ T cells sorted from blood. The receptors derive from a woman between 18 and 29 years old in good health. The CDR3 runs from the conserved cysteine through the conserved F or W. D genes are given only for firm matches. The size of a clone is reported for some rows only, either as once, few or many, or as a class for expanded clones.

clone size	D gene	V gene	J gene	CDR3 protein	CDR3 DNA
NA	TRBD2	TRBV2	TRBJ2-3	CASSDFAGGQTDTQYF	TGTGCCAGCAGTGACTTTGCGGGGGGGCAAACAGATACGCAGTATTTT
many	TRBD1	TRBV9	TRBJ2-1	CASSRDNRDSQFF	TGTGCCAGCAGTCGGGATAACCGGGACAGCCAGTTCTTC
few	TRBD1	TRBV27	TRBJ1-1	CATLPLTGGEYTEAFF	TGTGCCACCCTACCTTTGACAGGGGGCGAGTACACTGAAGCTTTCTTT
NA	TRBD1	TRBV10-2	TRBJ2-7	CASQQGAWEQYF	TGCGCCAGTCAACAGGGGGCCTGGGAGCAGTACTTC
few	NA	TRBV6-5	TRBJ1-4	CASSYGRPNEKLFF	TGTGCCAGCAGTTACGGACGGCCTAATGAAAAACTGTTTTTT
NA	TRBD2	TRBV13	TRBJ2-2	CASSGHVLAGETGELFF	TGTGCCAGCAGCGGCCACGTTCTGGCGGGAGAAACCGGGGAGCTGTTTTTT
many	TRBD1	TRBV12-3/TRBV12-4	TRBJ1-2	CASSPYTHAGGPYGYTF	TGTGCCAGCAGTCCATACACACATGCAGGGGGCCCCTATGGCTACACCTTC
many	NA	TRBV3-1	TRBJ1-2	CASNLWQEGGYTF	TGTGCCAGCAACTTATGGCAGGAGGGCGGCTACACCTTC
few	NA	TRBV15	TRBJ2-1	CATSSSSGEQFF	TGTGCCACCAGCAGTTCCTCGGGTGAGCAGTTCTTC
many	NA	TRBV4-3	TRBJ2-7	CASSQEPGHSALEQYF	TGCGCCAGCAGCCAAGAACCCGGACACTCAGCACTCGAGCAGTACTTC
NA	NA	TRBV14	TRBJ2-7	CASSQDRVTSYEQYF	TGTGCCAGCAGCCAAGATCGTGTGACCTCCTACGAGCAGTACTTC
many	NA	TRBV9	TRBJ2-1	CASSVASKGPYNEQFF	TGTGCCAGCAGCGTAGCTAGTAAGGGCCCGTACAATGAGCAGTTCTTC
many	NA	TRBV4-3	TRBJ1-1	CASSQELGTNTEAFF	TGCGCCAGCAGCCAAGAACTCGGTACGAACACTGAAGCTTTCTTT
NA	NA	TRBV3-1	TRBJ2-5	CASSQVTAAKETQYF	TGTGCCAGCAGCCAAGTTACAGCGGCGAAAGAGACCCAGTACTTC
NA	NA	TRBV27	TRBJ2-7	CASSLTVGAAYEQYF	TGTGCCAGCAGTTTAACGGTGGGGGCGGCCTACGAGCAGTACTTC
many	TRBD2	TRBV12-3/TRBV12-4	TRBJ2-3	CASGEGSDTQYF	TGTGCCAGCGGGGAGGGCTCAGATACGCAGTATTTT
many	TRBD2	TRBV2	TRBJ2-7	CASSETSAFGYEQYF	TGTGCCAGCAGTGAAACTAGCGCCTTTGGGTACGAGCAGTACTTC
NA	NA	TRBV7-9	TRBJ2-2	CASSLNSEYTGELFF	TGTGCCAGCAGCTTAAACTCAGAATACACCGGGGAGCTGTTTTTT
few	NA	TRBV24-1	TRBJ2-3	CATSDRDSPPSTDTQYF	TGTGCCACCAGTGATCGTGACAGCCCCCCTTCCACAGATACGCAGTATTTT
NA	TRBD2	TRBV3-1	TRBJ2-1	CASSQRVKREGSSYNEQFF	TGTGCCAGCAGCCAGAGGGTTAAGCGGGAGGGTAGCTCCTACAATGAGCAGTTCTTC
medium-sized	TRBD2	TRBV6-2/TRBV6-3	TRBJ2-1	CASSWGLVMNEQFF	TGTGCCAGCAGCTGGGGACTAGTTATGAATGAGCAGTTCTTC
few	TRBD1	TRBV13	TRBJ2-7	CASSKGTVISYEQYF	TGTGCCAGCAGCAAAGGGACAGTAATCTCCTACGAGCAGTACTTC
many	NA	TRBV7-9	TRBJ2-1	CASSPTTYNEQFF	TGTGCCAGCAGTCCGACTACCTACAATGAGCAGTTCTTC
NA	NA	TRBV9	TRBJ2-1	CASSVGPSGYNEQFF	TGTGCCAGCAGCGTAGGTCCCTCTGGGTACAATGAGCAGTTCTTC
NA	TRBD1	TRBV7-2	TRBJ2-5	CASSRQGRQETQYF	TGTGCCAGCAGCAGACAGGGTCGCCAAGAGACCCAGTACTTC
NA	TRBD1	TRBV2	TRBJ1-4	CASRIRDRSLFF	TGTGCCAGCAGAATCCGGGACAGATCTTTGTTTTTT
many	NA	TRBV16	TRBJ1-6	CASSPAGSRSPLHF	TGTGCCAGCAGCCCAGCGGGTTCTCGATCACCCCTCCACTTT
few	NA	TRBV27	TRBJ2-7	CASSSQGDVSEQYF	TGTGCCAGCAGTAGCCAGGGAGACGTGAGCGAGCAGTACTTC
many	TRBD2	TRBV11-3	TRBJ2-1	CASSLEVLAAYNEQFF	TGTGCCAGCAGCTTAGAGGTTCTAGCGGCATACAATGAGCAGTTCTTC
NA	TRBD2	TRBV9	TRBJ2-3	CASSVVHSSGGADTQYF	TGTGCCAGCAGCGTAGTTCATAGTAGCGGGGGTGCAGATACGCAGTATTTT
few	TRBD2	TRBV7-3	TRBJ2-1	CASSWTSGVYNEQFF	TGTGCCAGCAGCTGGACTAGCGGGGTATACAATGAGCAGTTCTTC
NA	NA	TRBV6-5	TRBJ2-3	CASRTQTDTQYF	TGTGCCAGCAGGACCCAGACAGATACGCAGTATTTT
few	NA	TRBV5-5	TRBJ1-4	CASSLEEEKLFF	TGTGCCAGCAGCTTAGAAGAGGAAAAACTGTTTTTT
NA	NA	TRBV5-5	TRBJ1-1	CASSLSATVNTEAFF	TGTGCCAGCAGCTTGAGTGCGACAGTGAACACTGAAGCTTTCTTT
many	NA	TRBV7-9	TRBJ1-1	CASSETFGRTEAFF	TGTGCCAGCAGCGAAACCTTCGGGCGCACTGAAGCTTTCTTT
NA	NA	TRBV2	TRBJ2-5	CASSEWEEETQYF	TGTGCCAGCAGTGAATGGGAGGAAGAGACCCAGTACTTC
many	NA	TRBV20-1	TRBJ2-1	CSARNRPQIYNEQFF	TGCAGTGCTAGAAACAGGCCGCAAATCTACAATGAGCAGTTCTTC
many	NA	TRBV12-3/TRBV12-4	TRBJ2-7	CASRKLADYEQYF	TGTGCCAGCAGGAAACTCGCGGACTACGAGCAGTACTTC
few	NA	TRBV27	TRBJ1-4	CASSLSRGREKLFF	TGTGCCAGCAGTTTAAGCAGGGGTAGGGAAAAACTGTTTTTT
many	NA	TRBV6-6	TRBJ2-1	CASSSPQAEQFF	TGTGCCAGCAGCAGCCCACAGGCCGAGCAGTTCTTC
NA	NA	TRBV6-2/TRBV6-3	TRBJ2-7	CASSYTTARGSYEQYF	TGTGCCAGCAGTTACACGACAGCGCGGGGCTCCTACGAGCAGTACTTC
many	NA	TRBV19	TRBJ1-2	CASSIASYYGYTF	TGTGCCAGTAGTATCGCGTCCTACTATGGCTACACCTTC
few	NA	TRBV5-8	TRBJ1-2	CASSWTGLRGYTF	TGTGCCAGCAGCTGGACGGGTCTTCGGGGCTACACCTTC
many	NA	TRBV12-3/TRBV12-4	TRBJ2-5	CASKAPSWQETQYF	TGTGCCAGCAAGGCCCCATCGTGGCAAGAGACCCAGTACTTC